The TCR beta chain described here comes from a study of T cells in localized non-small cell lung cancer (dated by TCRdb to 2018 to 2020). Turning to the overall study: The study examined T cell repertoires in under 300 patients with early-stage NSCLC and compared tumors with uninvolved tumor-adjacent lungs. NSCLC patients had a mean age of approximately 72 years, and about 140 were male and 107 female. All 250 or so NSCLC patients in the cohort were treatment-naive and had localized lung tumors that were resected. On the study overall, not on this receptor specifically: Since the design was exploratory, TCR variables were selected using unadjusted p-values with no false-discovery rate correction. A median of 57 of the top 100 tumor clones turned up in the paired uninvolved adjacent lung, and roughly 28 of those clones also ranked among the top 100 of that same adjacent lung. Higher blood T cell density associated with longer overall survival, while higher adjacent-lung clonality associated with shorter survival. Because multi-region tumor sequencing was not performed, intratumor heterogeneity could not be ruled out. Uninvolved tumor-adjacent lung showed the highest T cell clonality, higher than tumor, which suggests more focused antigenic responses in the uninvolved tumor-adjacent lung.

At diagnosis, tumor, uninvolved tumor-adjacent lung and peripheral blood were collected and then preserved as a mix of FFPE and fresh-frozen material. For TCR repertoire profiling, blood samples were analyzed in the form of peripheral blood mononuclear cells. Deletion took 5 bases off V and 0 bases off J, with a span of 10 bases between the germline ends. Measured from the cysteine to the phenylalanine, the CDR3 is 14 residues long. Only the CDR3 part of the read is kept: 42 bases, read in frame from the first base. CDR1 PRHDT and CDR2 FYEKMQ were looked up in the germline V gene (reference sequence). Points on this clone: It has no known antigen specificity. Base qualities are not recorded, but no much larger clone differs from it by a single base.

TCR beta CDR3 regions were sequenced from DNA using the immunoSEQ Assay. In the original analysis: T cell density was computed as TCR beta template counts normalized to usable DNA estimated by amplifying housekeeping genes. Richness was estimated with the preseqR package, extrapolating to 400,000 templates for PBMC samples and 120,000 templates for tissue samples. Clonality was defined by subtracting Pielou's evenness from one. To identify tissue-enriched TCRs, differential abundance testing was run on productive amino-acid clonotypes with a minimum total count of 5 and an alpha of 0.1. The Jaccard Index and the Morisita Overlap Index were used to measure how much the repertoires overlapped between compartments. GLIPH grouped TCR beta CDR3s together with public tetramer-defined viral CDR3s, and a viral motif had to include at least three viral sequences and also show V-gene enrichment. The table comes from immuneACCESS by way of TCRdb, which keeps in-frame sequences with V and J called. Part of the clones is missing from these tables; in studies checked, under half for an unresolved V gene and the rest for unknown reasons. The DNA gave D and trimming, while V, J and clone size come from that table. Present in this sample are about 43,000 clones, roughly nine tenths of which were seen just once. The ten top clones hold about 11% of the sample.

The receptor's source is a woman between 35 and 75 years old with stage II lung adenocarcinoma. This sample comprised PBMCs, obtained before any cancer treatment. In this chain, TRBV13 is recombined with TRBJ1-1; confidence is insufficient to name the D gene. The DNA sequence is TGTGCCAGCAGCGTCCAGCACATGAACACTGAAGCTTTCTTT. Its amino acids are CASSVQHMNTEAFF. Here the CDR3 is joined to the reference TRBV13 and TRBJ1-1 genes, and the full variable domain is: AAGVIQSPRHLIKEKRETATLKCYPIPRHDTVYWYQQGPGQDPQFLISFYEKMQSDKGSIPDRFSAQQFSDYHSELNMSSLELGDSALYFCASSVQHMNTEAFFGQGTRLTVV.